A selection of T cell receptor beta chains follows, all from one sample in a study of T cell responses to AZD1222 COVID-19 vaccine. Clones were sequenced by immunoSEQ multiplex PCR, and TCRdb holds only the in-frame ones, with some missing. This table has some 140,000 clones, 80% to 95% appearing once. Sequenced here: peripheral blood, sampled on day 0 of AZD1222 vaccination. Receptors were obtained from an adult in good health. CDR3s include the opening cysteine and the closing phenylalanine or tryptophan. D genes are given only for firm matches. Size is stated for part of the rows, as once, few or many counts, or as a class when the clone is expanded.

abundance	d_gene	j_gene	v_gene	CDR3aa	CDR3nt
-	-	TRBJ1-2	TRBV6-5	CASSTRQDYGYTF	TGTGCCAGCAGTACCCGACAGGACTATGGCTACACCTTC
-	TRBD2	TRBJ2-2	TRBV9	CASSVDGTTLRTGELFF	TGTGCCAGCAGCGTAGATGGGACTACCCTTAGGACCGGGGAGCTGTTTTTT
-	-	TRBJ1-4	TRBV6-5	CASTERREKLFF	TGTGCCAGCACCGAGAGGAGGGAAAAACTGTTTTTT
-	-	TRBJ1-2	TRBV5-1	CASSSRTGVGDGYTF	TGCGCCAGCAGCTCCCGGACTGGGGTGGGAGATGGCTACACCTTC
once	-	TRBJ1-1	TRBV3-1/TRBV3-2	CASTPGQGNTEAFF	TGTGCCAGCACCCCAGGGCAGGGAAACACTGAAGCTTTCTTT
-	-	TRBJ1-5	TRBV6-6	CASSYGGVRQPQHF	TGTGCCAGCAGTTACGGGGGTGTAAGACAGCCCCAGCATTTT
-	-	TRBJ2-3	TRBV5-1	CASSLAPDTQYF	TGCGCCAGCAGCTTGGCCCCAGATACGCAGTATTTT
-	TRBD2	TRBJ2-1	TRBV18	CASSPGTSVSNEQFF	TGTGCCAGCTCACCGGGGACTAGCGTATCCAATGAGCAGTTCTTC
-	-	TRBJ1-3	TRBV18	CASSRETSGSGNTIYF	TGTGCCAGCTCACGGGAAACTTCAGGGTCTGGAAACACCATATATTTT
-	-	TRBJ2-5	TRBV12-3/TRBV12-4	CASRGAIQETQYF	TGTGCTAGCCGGGGGGCCATACAAGAGACCCAGTACTTC
-	-	TRBJ1-6	TRBV27	CASSFTANNSPLHF	TGTGCCAGCAGTTTTACAGCAAATAATTCACCCCTCCACTTT
-	-	TRBJ1-6	TRBV28	CASSLIRQGGSPLHF	TGTGCCAGCAGTTTAATCCGCCAGGGCGGGTCACCCCTCCACTTT
once	-	TRBJ1-2	TRBV28	CASSSRYGYTF	TGTGCCAGCAGTTCCCGCTATGGCTACACCTTC
-	-	TRBJ1-6	TRBV6-6	CASSYIRVGSPLHF	TGTGCCAGCAGTTATATAAGGGTTGGCTCACCCCTCCACTTT
-	-	TRBJ1-3	TRBV28	CASSPLVRNSGNTIYF	TGTGCCAGCAGTCCTCTGGTCCGAAACTCTGGAAACACCATATATTTT
-	-	TRBJ2-5	TRBV5-1	CASSLEAVRETQYF	TGCGCCAGCAGCTTGGAGGCGGTTAGGGAGACCCAGTACTTC
-	TRBD1	TRBJ1-5	TRBV28	CASSLATGGNQPQHF	TGTGCCAGCAGTTTAGCGACAGGGGGGAATCAGCCCCAGCATTTT
-	TRBD1	TRBJ2-1	TRBV6-2/TRBV6-3	CASSYAGQGGSEQFF	TGTGCCAGCAGTTACGCGGGACAGGGGGGCTCTGAGCAGTTCTTC
few	TRBD2	TRBJ2-3	TRBV29-1	CSVRLAGIADTQYF	TGCAGCGTCAGACTAGCGGGAATCGCAGATACGCAGTATTTT
-	TRBD2	TRBJ2-1	TRBV6-6	CASSNPGTRSHEQFF	TGTGCCAGCAGCAACCCAGGGACTAGGTCGCATGAGCAGTTCTTC
-	-	TRBJ1-2	TRBV19	CASSIDPGLTGGYTF	TGTGCCAGTAGTATAGATCCAGGGCTCACGGGAGGCTACACCTTC
-	-	TRBJ2-1	TRBV4-2	CASSQDGAGSSYNEQFF	TGTGCCAGCAGCCAAGATGGCGCAGGGAGCTCCTACAATGAGCAGTTCTTC
-	-	TRBJ1-6	TRBV7-9	CASSLVLGNSPLHF	TGTGCCAGCAGCTTAGTACTGGGTAATTCGCCCCTCCACTTT
-	-	TRBJ1-2	TRBV3-1/TRBV3-2	CASSQDLEVNGYTF	TGTGCCAGCAGCCAAGATCTGGAGGTAAATGGCTACACCTTC
-	-	TRBJ1-2	TRBV28	CASSLGNPYGYTF	TGTGCCAGCAGTTTAGGCAATCCCTATGGCTACACCTTC
few	-	TRBJ1-6	TRBV9	CASSEHMGNSPLHF	TGTGCCAGCAGCGAACATATGGGGAATTCACCCCTCCACTTT
-	-	TRBJ1-4	TRBV28	CASSAGRSEKLFF	TGTGCCAGCAGTGCAGGGAGGAGTGAAAAACTGTTTTTT
-	TRBD2	TRBJ2-1	TRBV6-5	CASRSAGPNEQFF	TGTGCCAGCAGATCAGCGGGGCCCAATGAGCAGTTCTTC
-	TRBD1	TRBJ1-4	TRBV15	CATSRETGGFEKLFF	TGTGCCACCAGCAGAGAGACAGGGGGCTTCGAAAAACTGTTTTTT
many	TRBD1	TRBJ2-7	TRBV19	CASSTGTGGSYEQYF	TGTGCCAGTAGTACCGGGACAGGGGGATCCTACGAGCAGTACTTC
-	-	TRBJ1-5	TRBV30	CAWSVQGGQPQHF	TGTGCCTGGAGTGTACAAGGTGGACAGCCCCAGCATTTT
-	-	TRBJ1-3	TRBV30	CAWSVGLSGNTIYF	TGTGCCTGGAGTGTTGGCTTATCTGGAAACACCATATATTTT
-	TRBD1	TRBJ1-4	TRBV5-1	CASSPQGAYDEKLFF	TGCGCCAGCAGCCCCCAGGGGGCGTACGACGAAAAACTGTTTTTT
once	TRBD2	TRBJ2-3	TRBV2	CARSAGGLTDTQYF	TGTGCCAGATCAGCGGGAGGCCTCACAGATACGCAGTATTTT
-	-	TRBJ1-5	TRBV28	CASSGEGGPNQPQHF	TGTGCCAGCAGTGGGGAGGGGGGCCCCAATCAGCCCCAGCATTTT
-	TRBD1	TRBJ1-1	TRBV19	CASSIVSGGRRNTEAFF	TGTGCCAGTAGTATAGTGTCAGGGGGCCGGCGGAACACTGAAGCTTTCTTT
-	TRBD2	TRBJ2-3	TRBV9	CASSASTTSGSDTQYF	TGTGCCAGCAGCGCCTCAACGACTAGCGGGAGTGATACGCAGTATTTT
-	TRBD1	TRBJ2-7	TRBV14	CASSPRQGSSYEQYF	TGTGCCAGCAGCCCTAGACAGGGCAGCTCCTACGAGCAGTACTTC
-	-	TRBJ1-3	TRBV6-5	CASLPGMRNTIYF	TGTGCCAGCCTACCGGGGATGAGAAACACCATATATTTT
-	-	TRBJ1-2	TRBV2	CASSEALGRGGGYTF	TGTGCCAGCAGTGAAGCCCTGGGCAGGGGTGGTGGCTACACCTTC
-	-	TRBJ1-5	TRBV21-1	CASSKWDQPQHF	TGTGCCAGCAGCAAATGGGATCAGCCCCAGCATTTT